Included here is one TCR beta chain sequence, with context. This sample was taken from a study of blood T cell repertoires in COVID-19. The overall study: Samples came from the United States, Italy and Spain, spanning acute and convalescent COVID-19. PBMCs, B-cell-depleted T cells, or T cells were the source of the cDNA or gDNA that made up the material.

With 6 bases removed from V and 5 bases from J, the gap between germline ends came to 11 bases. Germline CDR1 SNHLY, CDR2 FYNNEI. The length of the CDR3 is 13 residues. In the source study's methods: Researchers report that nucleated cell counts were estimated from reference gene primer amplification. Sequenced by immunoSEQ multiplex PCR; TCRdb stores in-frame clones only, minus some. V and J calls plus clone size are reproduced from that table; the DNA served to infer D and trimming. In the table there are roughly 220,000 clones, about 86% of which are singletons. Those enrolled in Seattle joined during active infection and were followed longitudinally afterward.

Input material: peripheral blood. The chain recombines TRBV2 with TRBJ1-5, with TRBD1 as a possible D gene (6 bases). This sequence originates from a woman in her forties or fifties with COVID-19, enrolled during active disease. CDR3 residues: CASRRGGDQPQHF. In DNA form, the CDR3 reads TGTGCCAGCAGGAGGGGGGGAGATCAGCCCCAGCATTTT.